This entry lists 7 T cell receptor beta chains sequenced from one sample in a study of T cell responses to AZD1222 COVID-19 vaccine. TCRdb's copy holds only in-frame clones and misses some; the assay was immunoSEQ multiplex PCR. The sample records 140,000 to 150,000 clones, roughly 90% being singletons. Source: peripheral blood, taken 28 days after the second AZD1222 dose. The source is an adult who received the AZD1222 COVID-19 vaccine.

The chain couples TRBV7-6 to TRBJ2-1; perhaps TRBD2 as D (6 bases). Germline V gene lookup returns CDR1 SGHVS and CDR2 FNYEAQ. V dropped 5 bases and J dropped 0 bases, with 11 bases sitting between them. The CDR3 is 15 amino acids. The CDR3 is CASSPMGGSYNEQFF. The CDR3 DNA is TGTGCCAGCAGCCCGATGGGGGGCTCCTACAATGAGCAGTTCTTC.

The chain carries TRBV23-1 and TRBJ1-1; 9 bases line up with TRBD1. TRBV23-1 is identified as an open reading frame with a role that is uncertain. V shed 4 bases and J 3 bases; nucleotides not matched to a gene: 18. The CDR3 contains 19 residues. The CDR3 DNA sequence: TGCGCCAGCAGTCGGATGGCCGTGGGGACAGGGAATCGGTACACTGAAGCTTTCTTT. As protein: CASSRMAVGTGNRYTEAFF.

This chain uses TRBV13 with TRBJ1-3; D might be TRBD1 (6 bases). Germline-derived CDR1 and CDR2 are PRHDT and FYEKMQ (reference sequence). Trimming cost V 8 bases and J 4 bases, with 9 bases left between them. The CDR3 runs 12 residues. The CDR3 nucleotides are TGTGCCAGCGGGCAGGGGGGAAACACCATATATTTT. This gives the protein CASGQGGNTIYF. Filled out from reference TRBV13 and TRBJ1-3, the complete variable domain reads AAGVIQSPRHLIKEKRETATLKCYPIPRHDTVYWYQQGPGQDPQFLISFYEKMQSDKGSIPDRFSAQQFSDYHSELNMSSLELGDSALYFCASGQGGNTIYFGEGSWLTVV.

The rearrangement links TRBV5-1 to TRBJ1-3, with D possibly TRBD1 on 6 matching bases. The length of the CDR3 is 19 residues. CDR1 SGHRS and CDR2 YFSETQ come from the germline V gene. Trimming removed 4 bases from V and 0 bases from J, with 23 bases in between. DNA for the CDR3: TGCGCCAGCAGCCGACAAGGCGGTGGGGGGGCGCGCTCTGGAAACACCATATATTTT. As protein: CASSRQGGGGARSGNTIYF.

J is TRBJ2-3 and V is TRBV13; 13 nucleotides agree with TRBD2. Germline V gives CDR1 PRHDT, CDR2 FYEKMQ (reference sequence). J was trimmed by 5 bases and V by 5 bases; bases with no gene match: 7. The CDR3 is made up of 16 amino acids. CDR3 loop: CASSPLAGGPGDTQYF. The CDR3 DNA sequence: TGTGCCAGCAGCCCACTAGCGGGAGGGCCAGGAGATACGCAGTATTTT.

V usage is TRBV13 and J usage is TRBJ2-1, with 10 bases that match TRBD2. J lost 4 bases, V lost 5 bases, and 8 bases had no gene match. This CDR3 is 16 amino acids long. From germline, CDR1 is PRHDT and CDR2 FYEKMQ (reference sequence). The DNA of the CDR3 is TGTGCCAGCAGCCACGGGACTAGCGAGTTATACAATGAGCAGTTCTTC. Amino acids: CASSHGTSELYNEQFF.

This sequence joins TRBV29-1 and TRBJ2-5, with D perhaps being TRBD1 or TRBD2 (5 bases each). Trimming took 4 bases from V and 5 from J, leaving 17 bases between them. The CDR3 is 14 amino acids. Germline V gene sequence: CDR1 SQVTM, CDR2 ANQGSEA. As DNA, the CDR3 is TGCAGCGTTGCAGGGTGGGTACGGAGGGAGACCCAGTACTTC. This sequence encodes CSVAGWVRRETQYF.